This T cell receptor beta chain was sequenced in a study of regulatory T cells in long-lasting Graves disease. Time point indicated: newly diagnosed GD, antithyroid drugs for less than 3 months. PBMC RNA served as the TCR library source. The source of the patients was an endocrinology department in Xi'an, China. To make TCR beta libraries, researchers used iRepertoire HTBI primers and Arm-PCR of CDR3 regions. Each CDR3 protein is one row after TCRdb ran MiXCR on the multiplex PCR reads. The repertoire holds 400,000 to 500,000 distinct CDR3 sequences, with 16% as singletons. In this sample, this clonotype turned up a few times. These data also formed part of another study, on T cells in Graves' hyperthyroidism and ophthalmopathy. That work states: Clinical symptoms, serum thyroxine, TRAb, thyroid ultrasound and orbital computed tomography established diagnosis. The majority of expanded thyroid clonotypes above 0.001 also appeared in blood.

The clonotype was recovered from a woman under 40 with Graves disease. Here the sequenced sample was peripheral blood mononuclear cells (PBMCs), taken at new diagnosis, from a patient treated with antithyroid drugs.

CDR3 amino acids: CASSIPGQGTYEQYF. For the CDR3, the DNA is TGTGCCAGCAGTATCCCGGGACAGGGAACCTACGAGCAGTACTTC. The rearrangement uses TRBV5-6 and TRBJ2-7; 9 bases align to TRBD1. The germline CDR1 and CDR2 sequences are SGHDT and YYEEEE. CDR3 length equals 15 residues. V shed 5 bases, J shed 2 bases, and the junction held 8 bases outside the gene matches.